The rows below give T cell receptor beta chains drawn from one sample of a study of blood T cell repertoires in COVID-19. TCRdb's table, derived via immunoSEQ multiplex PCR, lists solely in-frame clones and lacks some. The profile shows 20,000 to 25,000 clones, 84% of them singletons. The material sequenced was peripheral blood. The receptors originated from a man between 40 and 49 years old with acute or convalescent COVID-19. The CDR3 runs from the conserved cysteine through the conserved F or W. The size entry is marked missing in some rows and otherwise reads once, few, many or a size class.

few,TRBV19,CASSPTGATEAFF
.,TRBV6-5,CASSWDSGTEAFF
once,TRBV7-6,CASSFRDRASGEQYF
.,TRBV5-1,CASSLAPREDTEAFF
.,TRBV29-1,CSVIQGGYTF
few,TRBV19,CASSAHRDSNGNTIYF
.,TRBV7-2,CASTPGQGKNIQYF
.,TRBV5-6,CASSLDRGTYGYTF
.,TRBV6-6,CASSSTGLAHGTF
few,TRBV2,CASSGSGRAGNEQYF
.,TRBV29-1,CSVEKGQQNTEAFF
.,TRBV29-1,CSVQGTIQGASGNTEAFF
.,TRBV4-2,CASSQTPGTEHSPLHF
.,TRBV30,CALSGTSNTGELFF
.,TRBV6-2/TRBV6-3,CASSYPTFSGGPIDTQYF
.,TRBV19,CASSIPFTGELFF
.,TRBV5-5,CASSLGAPTYEQYF
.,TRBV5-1,CASSSSGSSYEQYF
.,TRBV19,CASSIRTGDTDTQYF
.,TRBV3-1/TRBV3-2,CASSLYNTEAFF
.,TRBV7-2,CASSSRTSFSYEQYF
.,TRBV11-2,CATSPGLQETQYF
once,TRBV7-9,CASSLTGGNLIGYTF
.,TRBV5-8,CASSLGRRSADGYTF
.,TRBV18,CASSQGLEQFF
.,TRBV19,CASRSPGRESPLHF
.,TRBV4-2,CASSRNRGNEQFF
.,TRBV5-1,CASSLETGVSREQYF
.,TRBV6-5,CASSYSSGGEYNEQFF
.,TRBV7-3,CASSLGQEAFF
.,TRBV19,CASSIQGEDQPQHF
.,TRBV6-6,CASSYGDYIYNEQFF
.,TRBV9,CASSVGRAGYADTQYF
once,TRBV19,CASSPAGEYEQYF
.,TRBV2,CASRADYGYTF
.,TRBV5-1,CASSLNRASNTGELFF
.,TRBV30,CAWSVEGFHQPQHF
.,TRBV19,CASSISSDYGYTF
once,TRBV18,CASSPPSELQETQYF
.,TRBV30,CASWDRVRGYTF
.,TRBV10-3,CAISESPGQGITEAFF
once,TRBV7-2,CASSSTGTSGRAIYF
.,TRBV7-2,CASSPLPLVGELFF
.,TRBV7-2,CASSLELANEQFF
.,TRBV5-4,CASSLGTRAHSPLHF
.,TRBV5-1,CASSTEGLASTDTQYF
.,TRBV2,CASRPVLGGRIETQYF
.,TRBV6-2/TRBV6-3,CASIPARGYGYTF
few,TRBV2,CASIRGGQGASGNTIYF
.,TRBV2,CASRRQGLSEAFF
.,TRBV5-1,CASSLDRVAVNTEAFF
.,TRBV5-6,CASSSGFYEQYF
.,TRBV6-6,CASRPTGGSYEQYF
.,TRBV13,CASSLGTGEAFF